The 25 T cell receptor beta chains given below trace back to one sample, sequenced in a study of T-cell memory formation after mild COVID-19. TCRdb re-derived calls from the 5' RACE reads in MiXCR, one entry per CDR3 protein. The table records roughly 100,000 distinct CDR3 sequences, roughly an eighth of them present only once. Specimen: PBMCs or a T cell subset sorted from them (not recorded which). The receptor source for this set is an adult woman who had mild COVID-19 (a few samples of this study predate the infection). Cell type and time point are not known.

The table lists this clonotype with a few counts. The CDR3 nucleotides read TGCAGTGCTAGAGATGCGGGGGCTACCTACACAGATACGCAGTATTTT. It encodes CSARDAGATYTDTQYF. The chain has TRBV20-1 and TRBJ2-3, with a possible D match to TRBD2 (7 bases). This CDR3 is built from 16 residues. From germline, CDR1 is DFQATT and CDR2 SNEGSKA (reference sequence). V lost 0 bases and J 2 bases, leaving 15 bases between the germline ends.

The chain recombines TRBV4-1 with TRBJ2-2; 8 bases fit TRBD1. This CDR3 region has 14 residues. Trimming took 3 bases from V and 6 from J; bases not matched to a gene: 3. CDR1 MGHRA and CDR2 YSYEKL come from the germline V gene. In DNA form, the CDR3 reads TGCGCCAGCAGCCAGGTACAGGGGGCCGGGGAGCTGTTTTTT. This translates into CASSQVQGAGELFF.

The rearrangement links TRBV9 to TRBJ2-2; D is unresolved. V dropped 2 bases and J dropped 2 bases, with 1 base sitting between them. This CDR3 region has 12 residues. Germline V CDR1 and CDR2: SGDLS, YYNGEE. This CDR3 reads CASSVNTGELFF. The CDR3 DNA is TGTGCCAGCAGCGTCAACACCGGGGAGCTGTTTTTT.

This chain joins TRBV28 and TRBJ1-1; D gene unclear. V was cut by 5 bases and J by 1 base, with 5 bases left in between. Germline V gives CDR1 MDHEN, CDR2 SYDVKM. This CDR3 is built from 12 residues. CDR3 DNA: TGTGCCAGCAGTCGGCCGAACACTGAAGCTTTCTTT. The encoded protein is CASSRPNTEAFF.

A few counts support this clonotype. V and J are TRBV18 and TRBJ2-1, with a weak D call TRBD1 (6 bases). The CDR3 is 14 residues long. The V gene's germline CDR1 is KGHSH and CDR2 LQKENI. The V gene lost 0 bases and the J gene lost 6 bases, with 9 bases spanning the gap. CDR3 amino acids: CASSPPAGANEQFF. The DNA for the CDR3 is TGTGCCAGCTCACCACCGGCAGGGGCCAATGAGCAGTTCTTC.

This clonotype was detected only a few times. This rearrangement joins TRBV4-2 to TRBJ2-2; D remains unclear. This CDR3 is built from 14 residues. V lost 3 bases and J lost 6, with 11 bases in between. The germline V gene encodes CDR1 LGHNA and CDR2 YNFKEQ. The CDR3 spells CASSQVEEAGELFF. The CDR3 DNA sequence: TGTGCCAGCAGCCAGGTGGAAGAGGCCGGGGAGCTGTTTTTT.

This chain connects TRBV11-2 to TRBJ1-2, with 8 bases that match TRBD1. CDR1 and CDR2 from the germline V gene are SGHAT and FQNNGV. J was trimmed by 3 bases and V by 5 bases; bases with no gene match: 14. CDR3 length: 17 residues. The CDR3 spells CASSLTWVRGRDYGYTF. Written as DNA, the CDR3 is TGTGCCAGCAGCCTAACGTGGGTCAGGGGGCGAGACTATGGCTACACCTTC.

The V and J genes are TRBV9 and TRBJ2-3, with 7 bases aligning to TRBD2. There are 15 residues in the CDR3. The germline V gene encodes CDR1 SGDLS and CDR2 YYNGEE. V gave up 3 bases and J gave up 2 bases; unmatched junction bases: 6. CDR3 DNA sequence: TGTGCCAGCAGCGGTAGCGGGTATCTCACAGATACGCAGTATTTT. Translation: CASSGSGYLTDTQYF.

The rearrangement uses TRBV7-2 and TRBJ2-7; D is undetermined. Germline loops: CDR1 SGHTA, CDR2 FQGNSA. V lost 3 bases and J 3 bases, leaving 9 bases between the germline ends. This CDR3 is 13 amino acids long. The CDR3 loop reads CASSFTVSYEQYF. The CDR3 DNA reads TGTGCCAGCAGCTTCACAGTTAGCTACGAGCAGTACTTC.

This clonotype appeared a few times. CDR3: CASSEPGGRMTEAFF. CDR3 sequence (DNA): TGTGCCAGCAGCGAACCTGGGGGGAGGATGACTGAAGCTTTCTTT. V usage is TRBV7-8 and J usage is TRBJ1-1; the D gene is possibly TRBD1 (5 bases). The length of the CDR3 is 15 residues. V dropped 5 bases and J dropped 5 bases, with 18 bases sitting between them. Germline lookup yields CDR1 SGHVS and CDR2 FQNEAQ.

This chain joins TRBV6-2 or TRBV6-3 and TRBJ1-6, with 12 nucleotides matching TRBD1. Trimming at V came to 6 bases and at J to 8 bases, leaving 11 bases not matched to a gene. This CDR3 is 17 amino acids long. CDR1 is MNHEY and CDR2 is SVGEGT in the germline V gene. Written as DNA, the CDR3 is TGTGCCAGCAGCCCCGGGACAGGGGGCGCGTTGTATTCACCCCTCCACTTT. Protein: CASSPGTGGALYSPLHF.

This clonotype was picked up a small number of times. The gene calls are TRBV13 and TRBJ2-1; 12 positions match TRBD2. CDR1 PRHDT and CDR2 FYEKMQ come from the germline V gene (reference sequence). J lost 8 bases, V lost 2 bases, and 7 bases had no gene match. This CDR3 is 16 amino acids long. CDR3: CASSLSPGLAGHEQFF. As DNA, the CDR3 is TGTGCCAGCAGCTTATCTCCGGGACTAGCGGGCCATGAGCAGTTCTTC.

CDR3 sequence (DNA): TGCGCCAGCAGCTGGCCCACAGGGGATTACGACGAGCAGTACTTC. Translated: CASSWPTGDYDEQYF. V and J are TRBV5-1 and TRBJ2-7; 7 nucleotides agree with TRBD1. V shed 3 bases, J shed 5 bases, and the junction held 11 bases outside the gene matches. Germline CDR1 reads SGHRS; CDR2 reads YFSETQ. The CDR3 has 15 amino acids.

This clonotype was found a few times. This chain links TRBV11-1 with TRBJ2-1; TRBD1 might be the D (5 bases). The V gene lost 0 bases and the J gene lost 3 bases, with 9 bases spanning the gap. Per the germline V gene, CDR1 is SGHAT and CDR2 is FQDESV (reference sequence). The CDR3 has 15 amino acids. CDR3 loop: CASSLAPGIYNEQFF. CDR3 sequence (DNA): TGTGCCAGCAGCTTAGCCCCAGGGATCTACAATGAGCAGTTCTTC.

The chain is built from TRBV7-9 and TRBJ1-5; D may be TRBD1 (6 bases). The CDR3 loop spans 14 amino acids. Germline CDR1 reads SEHNR; CDR2 reads FQNEAQ (reference sequence). V lost 1 base, J lost 3 bases, and 7 bases lay in between. This chain's CDR3 is CASSLGQDNQPQHF. In DNA form, the CDR3 reads TGTGCCAGCAGCTTAGGACAGGACAATCAGCCCCAGCATTTT.

This chain connects TRBV2 to TRBJ1-1, with a possible D match to TRBD1 (6 bases). The CDR3 runs 16 residues. Trimming took 4 bases from V and 0 from J, leaving 15 bases between them. Germline assignment: CDR1 SNHLY and CDR2 FYNNEI. CDR3 DNA: TGTGCCAGCAGTGGCGTGAGGGGGTTGATGAACACTGAAGCTTTCTTT. Translation gives CASSGVRGLMNTEAFF.

This rearrangement joins TRBV16 to TRBJ1-3; D uncertain. Germline lookup yields CDR1 KGHSY and CDR2 FQNENV. V was cut by 1 base and J by 0 bases, with 7 bases left in between. This CDR3 has 15 residues. In DNA, the CDR3 is TGTGCCAGCAGCCAATTCTCTTCCTCTGGAAACACCATATATTTT. It translates to CASSQFSSSGNTIYF.

This clonotype has more than one count but fewer than ten. The chain carries TRBV7-2 and TRBJ2-1, with D possibly called TRBD1 or TRBD2 (5 bases each). Trimming left V 6 bases short and J 10 bases short, with 16 bases between. The CDR3 consists of 13 residues. The germline V gene has CDR1 SGHTA and CDR2 FQGNSA. The chain's CDR3 is CASSSGTPNEQFF. Here the CDR3 DNA reads TGTGCCAGCAGTTCCGGGACGCCGAACGAGCAGTTCTTC. The full variable domain, with the rest looked up from reference TRBV7-2 and TRBJ2-1, is GAGVSQSPSNKVTEKGKDVELRCDPISGHTALYWYRQSLGQGLEFLIYFQGNSAPDKSGLPSDRFSAERTGGSVSTLTIQRTQQEDSAVYLCASSSGTPNEQFFGPGTRLTVL.

The CDR3 sequence: CASSISVNEQFF. The CDR3 DNA is TGTGCCAGTAGTATTTCCGTGAATGAGCAGTTCTTC. V usage is TRBV19 and J usage is TRBJ2-1; unclear D gene. CDR1 is LNHDA and CDR2 is SQIVND in the germline V gene (reference sequence). The V end was cut by 3 bases, the J end by 7 bases, with 7 bases between. CDR3 size: 12 residues.

This clonotype was observed a handful of times. At one end the junction does not follow the germline gene, possibly because of a read error. This chain joins TRBV14 and TRBJ2-7; 8 bases align to TRBD1. The CDR3 has 14 residues. The germline V gene encodes CDR1 SGHDN and CDR2 FVKESK. The CDR3 DNA reads TGTGCCAGCAGCCAAGTAGGGGAGACAGGGGCGAAGGACTTC. It codes for CASSQVGETGAKDF.

This rearrangement joins TRBV4-1 to TRBJ2-1; D is uncertain. The V gene lost 4 bases and the J gene lost 10 bases, with 8 bases spanning the gap. The CDR3 covers 11 residues. The V gene's germline CDR1 is MGHRA and CDR2 YSYEKL. CDR3 residues: CASSLEKEQFF. CDR3 sequence (DNA): TGCGCCAGCAGCCTGGAGAAAGAGCAGTTCTTC.

V is TRBV7-6 and J is TRBJ2-1; the D is unclear. Germline-derived CDR1 and CDR2 are SGHVS and FNYEAQ. This CDR3 contains 13 residues. The V gene lost 1 base and the J gene lost 4 bases, with 5 bases spanning the gap. CDR3: CASSLGRYNEQFF. Written as DNA, the CDR3 is TGTGCCAGCAGCTTAGGCCGGTACAATGAGCAGTTCTTC.

The table lists this clonotype with a few counts. The chain couples TRBV29-1 to TRBJ2-1, with 10 bases lining up with TRBD1. CDR3 size: 13 residues. Germline values: CDR1 SQVTM, CDR2 ANQGSEA. V was pared by 8 bases and J by 4 bases, with 5 bases of the junction left unmatched. As DNA, the CDR3 is TGCAGCCTTAGGGACAGGGGTTACAATGAGCAGTTCTTC. Its protein product is CSLRDRGYNEQFF.

This rearrangement joins TRBV12-5 to TRBJ2-1, with D perhaps given as TRBD1 or TRBD2 (6 bases each). CDR3 length equals 17 residues. CDR1 LGHNT and CDR2 FRNRAP come from the germline V gene. Deletions cut 0 bases from V and 4 bases from J, with 16 bases between. CDR3 coding DNA: TGTGCTAGTGGTTTGGTACTGAGGGGGAGGAAATACAATGAGCAGTTCTTC. This translates into CASGLVLRGRKYNEQFF.

This chain links TRBV4-2 with TRBJ2-7, with D uncertain. V was cut by 0 bases and J by 6 bases, with 6 bases left in between. The CDR3 covers 12 residues. In germline, CDR1 is LGHNA, CDR2 YNFKEQ. The CDR3, as DNA: TGTGCCAGCAGCCAAGATTACAGCGAGCAGTACTTC. Translated, it gives CASSQDYSEQYF.